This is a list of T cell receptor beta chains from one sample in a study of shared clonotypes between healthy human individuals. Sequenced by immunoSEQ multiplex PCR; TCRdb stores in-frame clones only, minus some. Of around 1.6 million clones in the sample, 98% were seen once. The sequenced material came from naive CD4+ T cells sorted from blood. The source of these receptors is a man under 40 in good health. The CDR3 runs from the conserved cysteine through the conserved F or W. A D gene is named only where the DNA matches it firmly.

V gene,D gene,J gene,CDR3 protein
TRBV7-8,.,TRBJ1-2,CASRGPGAYGYTF
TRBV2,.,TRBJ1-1,CASSEVVNTEAFF
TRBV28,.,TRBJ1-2,CASSLSLNYGYTF
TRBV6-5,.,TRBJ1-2,CASRKPGGNYGYTF
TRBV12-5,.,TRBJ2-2,CASGREGIAGELFF
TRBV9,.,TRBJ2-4,CASSTTGVLGNIQYF
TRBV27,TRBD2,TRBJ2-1,CASRRLPGLAWGRDNEQFF
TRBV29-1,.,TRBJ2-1,CSAAGGNEQFF
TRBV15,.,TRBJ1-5,CATSTIRGDGNQPQHF
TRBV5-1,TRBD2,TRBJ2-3,CASDTGLAGFTDTQYF
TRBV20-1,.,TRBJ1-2,CSARRVGYTF
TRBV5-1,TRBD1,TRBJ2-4,CASSPGGTGENIQYF
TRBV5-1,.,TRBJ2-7,CASSLERETYEQYF
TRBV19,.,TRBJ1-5,CASSPRQYPNQPQHF
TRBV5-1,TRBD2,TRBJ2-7,CASSLGLAGGPSSYEQYF
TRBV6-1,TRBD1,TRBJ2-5,CASTGGGTGLQTQYF
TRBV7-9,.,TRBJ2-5,CASSLTLGGADLGTQYF
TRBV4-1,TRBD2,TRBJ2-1,CASSQRGLVLEQFF
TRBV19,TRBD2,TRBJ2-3,CASSPVRLAGGVTQYF
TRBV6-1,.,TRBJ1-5,CASSGRYSNQPQHF
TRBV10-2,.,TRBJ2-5,CASSNGPLGQETQYF
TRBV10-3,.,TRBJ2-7,CATKRDEDEQYF
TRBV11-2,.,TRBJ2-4,CASRRVGLAKNIQYF
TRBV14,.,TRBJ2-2,CASSEGGVNHGELFF
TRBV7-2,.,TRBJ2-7,CASTGGLAEVKYEQYF
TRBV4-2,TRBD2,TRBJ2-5,CASSQDSALAGATQYF
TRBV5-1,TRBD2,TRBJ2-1,CASSLGGRALNEQFF
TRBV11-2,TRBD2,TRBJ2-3,CASSFTSGDPDTQYF
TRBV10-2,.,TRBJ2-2,CASTVTNTGELFF
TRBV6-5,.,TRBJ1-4,CASSDWAANEKLFF
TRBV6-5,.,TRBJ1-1,CASSYFSGEAEAFF
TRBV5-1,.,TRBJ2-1,CASSSHGNSYNEQFF
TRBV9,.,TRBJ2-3,CASSVVSRTDTQYF
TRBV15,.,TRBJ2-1,CATSRRANEENEQFF
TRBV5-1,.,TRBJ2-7,CASSPTTDLRSRLEQYF
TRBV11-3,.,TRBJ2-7,CASSLGSTYEQYF
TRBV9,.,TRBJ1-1,CASSVADGNTEAFF
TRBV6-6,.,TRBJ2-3,CASSQIADTQYF
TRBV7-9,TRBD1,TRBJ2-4,CASSDHRGQPNIQYF
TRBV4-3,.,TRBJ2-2,CASSQDIGGPSTGELFF
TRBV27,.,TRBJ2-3,CASSRRFVWTDTQYF
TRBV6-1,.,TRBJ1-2,CASSEGQRPYGYTF
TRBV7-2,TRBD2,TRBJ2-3,CASSQTSLTQYF
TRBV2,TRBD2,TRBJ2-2,CASSEREGHTGELFF
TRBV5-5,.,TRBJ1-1,CASSVGRLMKNTEAFF